This TCR beta chain was recorded in a study of immune evolution from preneoplasia to lung adenocarcinoma. Germline CDR1 is SNHLY and CDR2 is FYNNEI. This CDR3 region has 12 residues. V was pared by 6 bases and J by 10 bases, with 13 bases between. Libraries were prepared by immunoSEQ multiplex PCR; TCRdb keeps only in-frame clonotypes and omits some of them. In the table there are around 39,000 clones, around 74% of which are singletons. This receptor was identified in a person in their sixties with lung adenocarcinoma. V gene TRBV2 combines with J gene TRBJ2-1; D perhaps matches TRBD2 (6 bases). The source material was FFPE invasive lung adenocarcinoma tissue. CDR3 amino acids: CASRTSGGEQFF. CDR3 nucleotide sequence: TGTGCCAGCAGGACCTCCGGAGGGGAGCAGTTCTTC.